This entry lists 20 T cell receptor beta chains sequenced from one sample in a study of T cell repertoires in cytomegalovirus infection. These TCRs' antigens remain unknown. Via MiXCR, TCRdb re-called the reads, giving one row per CDR3 protein. The table records fewer than 1,000,000 distinct CDR3 sequences, roughly 31% of them present only once. This specimen was cultured CD8+ T cells from PBMCs, taken from culture after CMV antigen stimulation. Receptors were obtained from a human donor in good health (CMV status not recorded). Some clones in this sample may be carry-over from other donors' samples.

This clonotype was recorded many times. V is TRBV11-2 and J is TRBJ2-3; 9 bases match TRBD1. The V and J ends lost 3 bases and 4 bases, in that order; junction bases with no gene match: 8. The length of the CDR3 is 16 residues. Germline V lookup: CDR1 SGHAT, CDR2 FQNNGV. CDR3 in DNA: TGTGCCAGCAGCTTGTACCGGACAGGGGTGTCAGATACGCAGTATTTT. Translated, it gives CASSLYRTGVSDTQYF.

The V call is TRBV12-3 or TRBV12-4, the J call TRBJ2-7, with D maybe TRBD1 (6 bases). V gave up 5 bases and J gave up 5 bases, with 16 bases separating them. There are 14 residues in the CDR3. The CDR3 region is CASSLWDMDNEQYF. DNA for the CDR3: TGTGCCAGCAGTCTATGGGACATGGACAACGAGCAGTACTTC.

About this clonotype itself: A junction end diverges from the germline sequence, so it may reflect a read error. The chain combines TRBV12-3 or TRBV12-4 with TRBJ1-5; D is unclear. The CDR3 length is 15 residues. CDR3 DNA sequence: TGTGTCAGCAGTTTCGTCGCAGAACAAGGTCAGCCCCAGCATTTT. This codes for CVSSFVAEQGQPQHF.

The chain couples TRBV12-5 to TRBJ2-7; D unresolved. Trimming shortened V by 5 bases and J by 5 bases, and 13 bases separated the two germline ends. The germline gives CDR1 LGHNT, CDR2 FRNRAP. CDR3 size: 13 residues. CDR3 bases: TGTGCTAGTGGTCCTGTTGGCAGCCACGAGCAGTACTTC. Translating gives CASGPVGSHEQYF.

A few counts support this clonotype. The CDR3 loop reads CASSLAITDSYEKLFF. In DNA, the CDR3 is TGTGCCAGCAGCTTAGCTATAACAGACTCGTATGAAAAACTGTTTTTT. The chain carries TRBV7-9 and TRBJ1-4; D is ambiguous. CDR1 SEHNR and CDR2 FQNEAQ come from the germline V gene (reference sequence). V dropped 0 bases and J dropped 6 bases, with 14 bases sitting between them. The CDR3 spans 16 residues.

J is TRBJ1-2 and V is TRBV9; TRBD1 matches 8 bases. The CDR3 runs to 15 residues. From germline, CDR1 is SGDLS and CDR2 YYNGEE. The V segment lost 3 bases and the J segment 7 bases; nucleotides outside the gene matches: 11. CDR3 in amino acids: CASSAGQGARVGYTF. Here the CDR3 DNA reads TGTGCCAGCAGCGCTGGACAGGGAGCAAGGGTTGGCTACACCTTC.

V usage is TRBV6-2 or TRBV6-3 and J usage is TRBJ1-5; D uncertain. CDR1 MNHEY and CDR2 SVGEGT come from the germline V gene. V lost 2 bases, J lost 10 bases, and 12 bases lay in between. This CDR3 comprises 13 residues. The CDR3 DNA follows: TGTGCCAGCAGTTACGTACCGCCCAATCCCCAGCATTTT. Its protein is CASSYVPPNPQHF.

This clonotype was recorded at least ten times. The chain uses TRBV7-2 and TRBJ2-1, with D unclear. V lost 1 base and J 6 bases, leaving 19 bases between the germline ends. The CDR3 has 17 amino acids. Germline CDR1 is SGHTA and CDR2 is FQGNSA. In nucleotides, the CDR3 is TGTGCCAGCAGCTTAGTGAGGTTTGCTCTAGAAATCAATGAGCAGTTCTTC. Its translation is CASSLVRFALEINEQFF.

The chain combines TRBV5-1 with TRBJ1-6, with D possibly matching TRBD1 (6 bases). The CDR3 consists of 15 residues. The germline CDR1 and CDR2 sequences are SGHRS and YFSETQ. V was cut by 0 bases and J by 8 bases, with 12 bases left in between. The chain's CDR3 is CASSLGTETDSPLHF. The CDR3 bases are TGCGCCAGCAGCTTGGGGACAGAAACAGATTCACCCCTCCACTTT.

A few counts support this clonotype. The rearrangement joins TRBV6-2 or TRBV6-3 to TRBJ2-2; D possibly corresponds to TRBD2 (6 bases). Trimming cost V 0 bases and J 4 bases, with 12 bases left between them. Germline V lookup: CDR1 MNHEY, CDR2 SVGEGT. The CDR3 sequence is 16 residues long. The CDR3 DNA reads TGTGCCAGCAGTTACTCGTGGGGGACTCTCACCGGGGAGCTGTTTTTT. Its protein is CASSYSWGTLTGELFF.

This clonotype was seen ten or more times. The chain uses TRBV6-2 or TRBV6-3 and TRBJ2-3, with 8 bases identical to TRBD1. With V trimmed by 5 bases and J by 4 bases, 14 bases remained unmatched. Germline assignment: CDR1 MNHEY and CDR2 SVGEGT. The length of the CDR3 is 17 residues. This CDR3 is CASSDPSDRANADTQYF. The CDR3 DNA reads TGTGCCAGCAGTGACCCTTCGGACAGGGCTAATGCAGATACGCAGTATTTT.

There are a few counts of this clonotype. This chain uses TRBV29-1 with TRBJ1-6, with 8 bases aligning to TRBD1. Germline V gene sequence: CDR1 SQVTM, CDR2 ANQGSEA. The CDR3 totals 13 residues. Germline trimming cut 5 bases from V and 14 bases from J; bases unmatched to any gene: 11. This CDR3 is CSVKDRETGTLHF. CDR3 bases: TGCAGCGTTAAGGACAGGGAAACTGGCACCCTCCACTTT.

In this sample, this clonotype turned up a few times. The CDR3: CASSPQQGITSTDTQYF. Written as DNA, the CDR3 is TGTGCCAGCAGTCCCCAACAGGGCATCACTAGCACAGATACGCAGTATTTT. The genes are TRBV28 and TRBJ2-3, with D possibly being TRBD1 (6 bases). The CDR3 totals 17 residues. The V gene lost 5 bases and the J gene lost 0 bases, with 18 bases spanning the gap. The germline V gene encodes CDR1 MDHEN and CDR2 SYDVKM.

This sequence joins TRBV12-3 or TRBV12-4 and TRBJ2-1; 12 bases line up with TRBD2. The CDR3 covers 15 residues. Unmatched junction bases numbered 7, after V lost 5 bases and J lost 8 bases. CDR3 in DNA: TGTGCCAGCAGTACCCGGACTAGCGGGGTCGATGAGCAGTTCTTC. This encodes CASSTRTSGVDEQFF.

The sample holds a few counts of this clonotype. The CDR3 loop is CASSPRDRGNEQFF. The CDR3 DNA sequence: TGTGCCAGTAGTCCCCGGGACAGGGGAAATGAGCAGTTCTTC. V gene TRBV19 combines with J gene TRBJ2-1; 10 nucleotides line up with TRBD1. Germline CDR1 is LNHDA and CDR2 is SQIVND (reference sequence). The CDR3 runs 14 residues. After removal of 5 bases from V and 7 bases from J, the junction contained 5 bases not matched to a gene.

This clonotype has more than one count but fewer than ten. This chain links TRBV20-1 with TRBJ1-2; D is possibly TRBD1 (5 bases). Germline V lookup: CDR1 DFQATT, CDR2 SNEGSKA (reference sequence). V lost 8 bases and J 2 bases, leaving 12 bases between the germline ends. CDR3 length: 12 residues. This CDR3 is CSWPGRNYGYTF. Written as DNA, the CDR3 is TGCAGTTGGCCAGGGAGGAACTATGGCTACACCTTC.

The sample holds one count of this clonotype. The rearrangement joins TRBV19 to TRBJ2-1; a possible D gene is TRBD1 (6 bases). CDR1 is LNHDA, CDR2 SQIVND, per germline (reference sequence). CDR3 length equals 15 residues. The V end lost 5 bases, the J end lost 2 bases, and 13 bases lay between the germline ends. Written as DNA, the CDR3 is TGTGCCAGTAGTGTCGGGACACCCACCTACAATGAGCAGTTCTTC. It encodes CASSVGTPTYNEQFF. Using reference TRBV19 and TRBJ2-1 for the parts outside the CDR3, the full variable domain is DGGITQSPKYLFRKEGQNVTLSCEQNLNHDAMYWYRQDPGQGLRLIYYSQIVNDFQKGDIAEGYSVSREKKESFPLTVTSAQKNPTAFYLCASSVGTPTYNEQFFGPGTRLTVL.

This clonotype was picked up a small number of times. This chain links TRBV12-3 or TRBV12-4 with TRBJ2-7; TRBD2 aligns across 10 bases. Germline trimming cut 6 bases from V and 2 bases from J; bases unmatched to any gene: 4. The CDR3 runs to 14 residues. CDR3 residues: CASRTSGFPYEQYF. Here the CDR3 DNA reads TGTGCCAGCAGGACTAGCGGGTTTCCCTACGAGCAGTACTTC.

This chain joins TRBV6-2 or TRBV6-3 and TRBJ1-6; D is perhaps TRBD1 (6 bases). Germline CDR1 reads MNHEY; CDR2 reads SVGEGT. This CDR3 spans 18 amino acids. V was pared by 7 bases and J by 6 bases, with 25 bases between. Here the CDR3 reads CASNYPGDHGRSNSPLHF. The CDR3 DNA sequence: TGTGCCAGCAACTACCCAGGGGACCACGGGCGCTCTAATTCACCCCTCCACTTT.

This clonotype was seen only a few times. The chain joins TRBV7-2 to TRBJ2-5; TRBD2 matches 9 bases. With V trimmed by 2 bases and J by 3 bases, 7 bases remained unmatched. Germline CDR1 SGHTA, CDR2 FQGNSA. The CDR3 consists of 16 residues. This CDR3 reads CASSLRSGGTKETQYF. As DNA, the CDR3 is TGTGCCAGCAGCTTAAGGAGCGGGGGGACGAAAGAGACCCAGTACTTC.